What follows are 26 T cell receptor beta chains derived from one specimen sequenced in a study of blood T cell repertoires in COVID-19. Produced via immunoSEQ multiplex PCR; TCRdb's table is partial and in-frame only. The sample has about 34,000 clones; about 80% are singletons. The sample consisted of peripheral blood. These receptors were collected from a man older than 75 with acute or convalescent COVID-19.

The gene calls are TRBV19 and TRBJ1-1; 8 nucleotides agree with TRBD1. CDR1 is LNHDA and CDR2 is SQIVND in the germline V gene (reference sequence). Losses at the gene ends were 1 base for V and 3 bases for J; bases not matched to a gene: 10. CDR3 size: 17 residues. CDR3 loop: CASSIGRGPTMDTEAFF. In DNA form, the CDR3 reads TGTGCCAGTAGTATAGGCAGGGGGCCGACCATGGACACTGAAGCTTTCTTT.

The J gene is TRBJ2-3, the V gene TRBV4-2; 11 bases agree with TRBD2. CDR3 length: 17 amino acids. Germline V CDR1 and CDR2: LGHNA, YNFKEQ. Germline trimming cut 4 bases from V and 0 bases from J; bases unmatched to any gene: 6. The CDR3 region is CASSPRLAGTSTDTQYF. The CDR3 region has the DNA TGTGCCAGCAGCCCGAGACTAGCGGGGACTAGCACAGATACGCAGTATTTT.

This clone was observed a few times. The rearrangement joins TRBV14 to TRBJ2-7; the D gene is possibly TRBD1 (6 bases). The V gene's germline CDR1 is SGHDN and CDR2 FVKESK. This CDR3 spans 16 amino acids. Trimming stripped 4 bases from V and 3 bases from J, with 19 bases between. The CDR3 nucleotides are TGTGCCAGCAGCCCTGGACAGTTTACCTCCATCTACGAGCAGTACTTC. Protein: CASSPGQFTSIYEQYF.

This CDR3 is CASSQDPAGQETQYF. The CDR3 DNA reads as TGCGCCAGCAGCCAAGATCCAGCGGGACAAGAGACCCAGTACTTC. V is TRBV4-3 and J is TRBJ2-5; 7 bases line up with TRBD2. Trimming cost V 0 bases and J 2 bases; bases outside gene matches: 3. Germline V lookup: CDR1 LGHNA, CDR2 YSLEER. The CDR3 length is 15 residues.

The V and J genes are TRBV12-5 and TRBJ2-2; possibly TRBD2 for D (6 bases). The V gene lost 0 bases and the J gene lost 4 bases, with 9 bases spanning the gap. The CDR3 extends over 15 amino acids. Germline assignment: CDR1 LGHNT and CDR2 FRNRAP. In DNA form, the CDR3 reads TGTGCTAGTGGTTTGGTCCAGGGAGGCACCGGGGAGCTGTTTTTT. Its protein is CASGLVQGGTGELFF.

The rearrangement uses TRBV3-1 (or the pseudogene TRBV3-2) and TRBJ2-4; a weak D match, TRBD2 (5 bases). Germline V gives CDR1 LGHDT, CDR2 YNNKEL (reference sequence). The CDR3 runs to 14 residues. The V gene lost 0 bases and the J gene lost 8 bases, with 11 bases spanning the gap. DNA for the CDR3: TGTGCCAGCAGCCAAGAATCTAGCTTAGACATTCAGTACTTC. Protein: CASSQESSLDIQYF.

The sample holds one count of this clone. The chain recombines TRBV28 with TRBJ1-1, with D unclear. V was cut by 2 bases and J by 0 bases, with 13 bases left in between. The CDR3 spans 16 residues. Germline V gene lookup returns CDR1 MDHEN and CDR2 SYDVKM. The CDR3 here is CASSLAASWMNTEAFF. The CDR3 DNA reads TGTGCCAGCAGTTTAGCGGCCTCCTGGATGAACACTGAAGCTTTCTTT. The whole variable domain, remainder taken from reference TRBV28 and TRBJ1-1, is DVKVTQSSRYLVKRTGEKVFLECVQDMDHENMFWYRQDPGLGLRLIYFSYDVKMKEKGDIPEGYSVSREKKERFSLILESASTNQTSMYLCASSLAASWMNTEAFFGQGTRLTVV.

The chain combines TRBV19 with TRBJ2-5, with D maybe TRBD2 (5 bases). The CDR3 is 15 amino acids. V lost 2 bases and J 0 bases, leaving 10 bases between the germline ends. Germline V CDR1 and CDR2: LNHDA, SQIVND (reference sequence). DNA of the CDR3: TGTGCCAGTAGTATACGAAAGCGGTACCAAGAGACCCAGTACTTC. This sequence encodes CASSIRKRYQETQYF.

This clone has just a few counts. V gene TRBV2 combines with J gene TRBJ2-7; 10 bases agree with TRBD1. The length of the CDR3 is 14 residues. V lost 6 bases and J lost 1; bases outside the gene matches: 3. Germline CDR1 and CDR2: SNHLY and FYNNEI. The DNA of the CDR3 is TGTGCCAGCAGCCGACAGGGGGCATCCTACGAGCAGTACTTC. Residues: CASSRQGASYEQYF. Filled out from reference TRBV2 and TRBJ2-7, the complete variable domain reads EPEVTQTPSHQVTQMGQEVILRCVPISNHLYFYWYRQILGQKVEFLVSFYNNEISEKSEIFDDQFSVERPDGSNFTLKIRSTKLEDSAMYFCASSRQGASYEQYFGPGTRLTVT.

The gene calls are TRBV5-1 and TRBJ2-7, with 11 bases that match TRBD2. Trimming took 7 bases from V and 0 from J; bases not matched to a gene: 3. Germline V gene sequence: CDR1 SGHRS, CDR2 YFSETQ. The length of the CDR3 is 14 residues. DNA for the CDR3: TGCGCCAGCGGACTAGCGGGTAGCTCCTACGAGCAGTACTTC. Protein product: CASGLAGSSYEQYF.

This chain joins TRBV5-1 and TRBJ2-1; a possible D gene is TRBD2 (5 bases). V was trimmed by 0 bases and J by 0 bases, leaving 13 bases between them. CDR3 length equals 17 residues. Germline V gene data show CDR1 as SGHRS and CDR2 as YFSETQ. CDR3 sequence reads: CASSLVAGPTSYNEQFF. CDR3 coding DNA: TGCGCCAGCAGCTTGGTGGCGGGCCCCACCTCCTACAATGAGCAGTTCTTC.

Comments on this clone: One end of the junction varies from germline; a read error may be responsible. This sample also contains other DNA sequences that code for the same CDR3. CDR3 sequence (DNA): TGTGCCAGCAGTTATCAGGGGACCTACGAGCAATACTTC. Translated: CASSYQGTYEQYF. This rearrangement joins TRBV6-6 to TRBJ2-7, with D perhaps TRBD1 (6 bases). Germline CDR1 MNHNY, CDR2 SVGAGI (reference sequence). This CDR3 has 13 amino acids.

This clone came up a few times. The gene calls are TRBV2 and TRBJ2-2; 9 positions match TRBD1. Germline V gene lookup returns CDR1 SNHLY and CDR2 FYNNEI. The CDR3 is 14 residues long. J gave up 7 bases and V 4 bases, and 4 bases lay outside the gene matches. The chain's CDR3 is CASSADRGIGELFF. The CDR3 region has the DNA TGTGCCAGCAGTGCCGACAGGGGGATCGGGGAGCTGTTTTTT.

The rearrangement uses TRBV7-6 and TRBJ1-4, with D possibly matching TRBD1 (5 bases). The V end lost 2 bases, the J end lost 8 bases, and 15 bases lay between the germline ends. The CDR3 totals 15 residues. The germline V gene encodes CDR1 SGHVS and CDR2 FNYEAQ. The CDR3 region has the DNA TGTGCCAGCAGCTTAAATTTGGCCCGGGGGGAAAAACTGTTTTTT. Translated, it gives CASSLNLARGEKLFF.

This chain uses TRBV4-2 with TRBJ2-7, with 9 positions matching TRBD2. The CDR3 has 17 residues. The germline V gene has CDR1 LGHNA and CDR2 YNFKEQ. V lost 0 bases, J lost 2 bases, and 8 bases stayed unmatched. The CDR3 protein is CASSQDTSGGLTYEQYF. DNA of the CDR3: TGTGCCAGCAGCCAAGATACCAGCGGGGGGCTCACCTACGAGCAGTACTTC.

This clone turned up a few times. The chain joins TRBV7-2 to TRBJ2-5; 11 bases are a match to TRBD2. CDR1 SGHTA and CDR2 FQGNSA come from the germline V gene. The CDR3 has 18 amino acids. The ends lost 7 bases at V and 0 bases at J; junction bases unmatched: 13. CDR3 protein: CASTQGPSGGPHQETQYF. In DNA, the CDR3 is TGTGCCAGCACCCAGGGGCCTAGCGGGGGGCCCCACCAAGAGACCCAGTACTTC. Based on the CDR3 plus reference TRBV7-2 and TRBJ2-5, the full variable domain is GAGVSQSPSNKVTEKGKDVELRCDPISGHTALYWYRQSLGQGLEFLIYFQGNSAPDKSGLPSDRFSAERTGGSVSTLTIQRTQQEDSAVYLCASTQGPSGGPHQETQYFGPGTRLLVL.

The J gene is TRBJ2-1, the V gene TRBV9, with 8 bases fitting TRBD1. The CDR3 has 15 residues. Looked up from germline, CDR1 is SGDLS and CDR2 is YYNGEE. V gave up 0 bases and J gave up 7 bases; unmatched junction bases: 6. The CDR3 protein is CASSVVGTGRNEQFF. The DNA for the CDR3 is TGTGCCAGCAGCGTAGTTGGGACAGGAAGGAATGAGCAGTTCTTC.

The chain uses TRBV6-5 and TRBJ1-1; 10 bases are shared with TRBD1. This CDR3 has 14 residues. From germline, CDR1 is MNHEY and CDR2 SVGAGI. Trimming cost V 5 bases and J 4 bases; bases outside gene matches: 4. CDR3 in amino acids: CASSRGTGATEAFF. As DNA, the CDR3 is TGTGCCAGCAGTCGCGGGACAGGGGCCACTGAAGCTTTCTTT.

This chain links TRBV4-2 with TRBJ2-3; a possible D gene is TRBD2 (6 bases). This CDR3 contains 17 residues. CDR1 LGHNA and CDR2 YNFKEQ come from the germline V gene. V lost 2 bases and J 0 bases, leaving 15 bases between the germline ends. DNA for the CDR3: TGTGCCAGCAGCCAAAGGGTTGGGGCGGGGAGCACAGATACGCAGTATTTT. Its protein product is CASSQRVGAGSTDTQYF.

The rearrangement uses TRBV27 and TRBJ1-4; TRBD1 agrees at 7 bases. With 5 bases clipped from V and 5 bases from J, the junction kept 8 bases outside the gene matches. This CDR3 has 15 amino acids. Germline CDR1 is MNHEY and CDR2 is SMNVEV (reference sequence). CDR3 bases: TGTGCCAGCAGTCCCCCGGGACAGATAAATGAAAAACTGTTTTTT. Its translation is CASSPPGQINEKLFF.

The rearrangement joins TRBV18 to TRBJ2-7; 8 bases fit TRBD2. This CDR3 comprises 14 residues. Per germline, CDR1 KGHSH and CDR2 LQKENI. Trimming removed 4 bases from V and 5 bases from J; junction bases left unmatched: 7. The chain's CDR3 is CASSLGAGGNEQYF. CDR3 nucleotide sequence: TGTGCCAGCTCACTAGGCGCGGGGGGTAACGAGCAGTACTTC.

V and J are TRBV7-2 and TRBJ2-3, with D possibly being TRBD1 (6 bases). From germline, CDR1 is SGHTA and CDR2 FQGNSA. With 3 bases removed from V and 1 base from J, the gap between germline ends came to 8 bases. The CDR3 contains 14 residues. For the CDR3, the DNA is TGTGCCAGCAGCTTCAGACAGGGCACAGATACGCAGTATTTT. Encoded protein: CASSFRQGTDTQYF.

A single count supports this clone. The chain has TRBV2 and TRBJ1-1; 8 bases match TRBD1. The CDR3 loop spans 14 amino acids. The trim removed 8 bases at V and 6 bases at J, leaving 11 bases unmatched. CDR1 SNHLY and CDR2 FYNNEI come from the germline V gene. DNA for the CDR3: TGTGCCAGCCGGAGTTCCAGGGGGCTGGCTGAAGCTTTCTTT. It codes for CASRSSRGLAEAFF.

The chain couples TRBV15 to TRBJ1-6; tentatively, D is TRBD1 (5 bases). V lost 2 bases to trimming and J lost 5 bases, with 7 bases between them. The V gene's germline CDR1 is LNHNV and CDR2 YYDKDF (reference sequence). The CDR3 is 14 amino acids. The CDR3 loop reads CATSRQGDNSPLHF. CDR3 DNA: TGTGCCACCAGCAGACAGGGTGATAATTCACCCCTCCACTTT.

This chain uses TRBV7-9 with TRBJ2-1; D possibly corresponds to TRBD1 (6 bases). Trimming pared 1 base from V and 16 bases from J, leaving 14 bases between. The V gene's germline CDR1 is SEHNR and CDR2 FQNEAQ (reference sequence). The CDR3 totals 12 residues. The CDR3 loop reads CASSLGPGGGFF. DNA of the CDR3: TGTGCCAGCAGCTTAGGCCCCGGTGGGGGCTTCTTC.

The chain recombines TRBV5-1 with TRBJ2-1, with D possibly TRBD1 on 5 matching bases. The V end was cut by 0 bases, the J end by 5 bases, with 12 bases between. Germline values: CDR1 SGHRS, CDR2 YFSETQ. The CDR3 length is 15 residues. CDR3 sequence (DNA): TGCGCCAGCAGCTTGGCACCTGACAGCAACAATGAGCAGTTCTTC. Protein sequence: CASSLAPDSNNEQFF. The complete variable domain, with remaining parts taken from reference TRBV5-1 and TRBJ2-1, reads KAGVTQTPRYLIKTRGQQVTLSCSPISGHRSVSWYQQTPGQGLQFLFEYFSETQRNKGNFPGRFSGRQFSNSRSEMNVSTLELGDSALYLCASSLAPDSNNEQFFGPGTRLTVL.